Listed here are 7 T cell receptor beta chains from one sample, sequenced in a study of T cell clonality in common variable immunodeficiency. The repertoire was sequenced with immunoSEQ multiplex PCR; TCRdb's copy has only in-frame clones and lacks some. This sample has around 45,000 clones, each found more than once. Sequenced material: peripheral blood mononuclear cells. These receptors came from a person aged 18 to 75 in good health.

This clone appeared many times. The read ends 3 residues before the CDR3 terminus; that terminus is restored from the germline J gene. V usage is TRBV29-1 and J usage is TRBJ2-2; a weak D match, TRBD2 (7 bases). This CDR3 contains 14 residues. CDR1 and CDR2 (germline): SQVTM, ANQGSEA. V lost 4 bases and J 5 bases, leaving 14 bases between the germline ends. CDR3 residues: CSVAAGAGTGELFF. CDR3 bases read: TGCAGCGTTGCGGCGGGGGCGGGGACCGGGGAG.

In the case of this clone: The read gets to within 3 residues of the CDR3 end, and the germline J gene fills in the rest. The chain combines TRBV7-8 with TRBJ1-1, with unresolved D. The CDR3 covers 15 residues. From germline, CDR1 is SGHVS and CDR2 FQNEAQ. Between the trimmed V and J ends, which lost 5 bases and 5 bases, there was a span of 18 bases. The part of the CDR3 DNA that was read is TGTGCCAGCAGCCTCATTATCGGACCGGGGACTGAA. Its translation: CASSLIIGPGTE. The CDR3, in full, reads CASSLIIGPGTEAFF.

This clone was found many times. The sequenced part of the CDR3 DNA is TGCGCCAGCAGAACGGCGGGTGGGAGCGACGCGGATACG. Its protein is CASRTAGGSDADT. The whole CDR3 protein reads CASRTAGGSDADTQYF. The J gene is TRBJ2-3, the V gene TRBV4-1; D is perhaps TRBD2 (5 bases). The read ends 3 residues early relative to the CDR3; the germline J gene fills the gap. Between the trimmed V and J ends, which lost 6 bases and 6 bases, there was a span of 22 bases. CDR1 is MGHRA and CDR2 is YSYEKL in the germline V gene. The CDR3 length is 16 residues.

This clone was seen a few times. The CDR3 end is not reached by the read, which stops 3 residues before it; the germline J gene fills it in. The V gene is TRBV2, the J gene TRBJ2-3; possibly TRBD1 for D (6 bases). Germline CDR1 reads SNHLY; CDR2 reads FYNNEI. The CDR3 covers 16 residues. The part of the CDR3 DNA that was read is TGTGCCAGCTCTACCGATAGGGGGAGCTTCCAAGAGACG. Translation gives CASSTDRGSFQET. The whole CDR3 is CASSTDRGSFQETQYF.

This clone has at least ten counts. The read halts 3 residues ahead of the CDR3 end, with the missing end drawn from the germline J gene. The rearrangement uses TRBV20-1 and TRBJ1-1, with a weak D call TRBD1 (5 bases). V was clipped by 3 bases and J by 5 bases, with 10 bases between them. Germline CDR1 DFQATT, CDR2 SNEGSKA (reference sequence). CDR3 length: 12 residues. The CDR3 spells CSASVRATEAFF. The CDR3 DNA, read in part, is TGCAGTGCTAGTGTCAGGGCAACTGAA.

This clone was observed at least ten times. Sequencing ends 3 residues short of the CDR3 end; the germline J gene provides the rest. The V gene is TRBV6-1, the J gene TRBJ2-7, with unresolved D. The germline CDR1 and CDR2 sequences are MNHNS and SASEGT. The length of the CDR3 is 15 residues. Deletions cut 4 bases from V and 2 bases from J, with 15 bases between. The CDR3 DNA, read in part, is TGTGCCAGCAGTGTCCACGCGCAGGTCCCCTACGAG. As protein: CASSVHAQVPYE. The whole CDR3 protein is CASSVHAQVPYEQYF.

This clone has just a few counts. The CDR3 extends 3 residues past the end of the read, so its final part is completed from the germline J gene. J is TRBJ1-4 and V is TRBV7-8; TRBD1 matches at 7 bases. The CDR3 is 14 amino acids. Germline assignment: CDR1 SGHVS and CDR2 FQNEAQ. This CDR3 is CASSFDREASPLFF. The CDR3 bases that were read are TGTGCCAGCAGCTTCGACAGGGAGGCTTCACCA. The variable domain in full, completed from reference TRBV7-8 and TRBJ1-4, reads GAGVSQSPRYKVAKRGQDVALRCDPISGHVSLFWYQQALGQGPEFLTYFQNEAQLDKSGLPSDRFFAERPEGSVSTLKIQRTQQEDSAVYLCASSFDREASPLFFGSGTQLSVL.